Each of the 9 T cell receptor beta chains below was sequenced from the same sample in a study of cytomegalovirus exposure and HLA in healthy donors. Libraries were prepared by immunoSEQ multiplex PCR; TCRdb keeps only in-frame clonotypes and omits some of them. The sample contains about 220,000 clones, 75% to 95% of which appear only once. Input material: PBMCs. The receptors stem from a woman between 18 and 30 years old in good health and CMV-seronegative.

The chain carries TRBV2 and TRBJ1-5; 12 positions agree with TRBD1. The germline gives CDR1 SNHLY, CDR2 FYNNEI. There are 18 residues in the CDR3. The V segment lost 6 bases and the J segment 2 bases; nucleotides outside the gene matches: 11. The CDR3: CASSAAPGTGGGNQPQHF. DNA of the CDR3: TGTGCCAGCAGCGCGGCGCCCGGGACAGGGGGCGGCAATCAGCCCCAGCATTTT.

The chain couples TRBV5-1 to TRBJ2-3, with no clear D. CDR3 length: 14 amino acids. CDR1 and CDR2 from the germline V gene are SGHRS and YFSETQ. Deletions cut 5 bases from V and 5 bases from J, with 15 bases between. Here the CDR3 reads CASSREPSKDTQYF. The CDR3 coding sequence is TGCGCCAGCAGTCGAGAACCAAGTAAAGATACGCAGTATTTT.

The V gene is TRBV7-9, the J gene TRBJ1-1; 8 positions match TRBD1. Germline CDR1 SEHNR, CDR2 FQNEAQ (reference sequence). V shed 6 bases, J shed 4 bases, and the junction held 10 bases outside the gene matches. The CDR3 is 15 amino acids. The CDR3 nucleotides read TGTGCCAGCAGACCAGATGCAGGGGGCACCACTGAAGCTTTCTTT. It is translated as CASRPDAGGTTEAFF.

The rearrangement uses TRBV10-2 and TRBJ2-3; maybe TRBD2 (5 bases). From germline, CDR1 is WSHSY and CDR2 SAAADI. The ends were cut back, 5 bases at V and 4 bases at J, with 16 bases in the middle. The CDR3 consists of 15 residues. The CDR3 nucleotides are TGCGCCAGCAGTATGAGACTACAGAAAGCAGATACGCAGTATTTT. Residues: CASSMRLQKADTQYF.

The rearrangement uses TRBV15 and TRBJ2-7; TRBD1 aligns across 7 bases. The V segment lost 2 bases and the J segment 4 bases; nucleotides outside the gene matches: 5. CDR1 is LNHNV and CDR2 is YYDKDF in the germline V gene (reference sequence). The CDR3 length is 14 residues. DNA for the CDR3: TGTGCCACCAGCAGAACCGGGACAGCTTACGAGCAGTACTTC. Residues: CATSRTGTAYEQYF. The full variable domain, in which reference TRBV15 and TRBJ2-7 provide the parts outside the CDR3, is DAMVIQNPRYQVTQFGKPVTLSCSQTLNHNVMYWYQQKSSQAPKLLFHYYDKDFNNEADTPDNFQSRRPNTSFCFLDIRSPGLGDTAMYLCATSRTGTAYEQYFGPGTRLTVT.

This chain connects TRBV5-6 to TRBJ1-1; D not certain. The V and J ends lost 2 bases and 7 bases respectively, with 12 bases between them. CDR1 is SGHDT, CDR2 YYEEEE, per germline. The CDR3 has 13 amino acids. CDR3 DNA: TGTGCCAGCAGCTTTGACGTCGGAGTTGAAGCTTTCTTT. Its protein product is CASSFDVGVEAFF.

The rearrangement joins TRBV5-6 to TRBJ2-1; 8 bases line up with TRBD2. The CDR3 consists of 13 residues. Unmatched junction bases numbered 7, after V lost 4 bases and J lost 10 bases. CDR1 and CDR2 from the germline V gene are SGHDT and YYEEEE. CDR3 residues: CASSRRIAGEQFF. CDR3 nucleotide sequence: TGTGCCAGCAGCCGACGAATAGCGGGAGAGCAGTTCTTC.

As DNA, the CDR3 is TGTGCCAGCAGCTTAGGGGACAGGGGGCGGGATGGCTACACCTTC. Its protein product is CASSLGDRGRDGYTF. The chain couples TRBV5-4 to TRBJ1-2; 12 bases match TRBD1. Per the germline V gene, CDR1 is SGHNT and CDR2 is YYREEE (reference sequence). V shed 2 bases and J 6 bases; nucleotides not matched to a gene: 5. The CDR3 contains 15 residues.

The chain links TRBV6-1 to TRBJ2-5, with a possible D match to TRBD1 (6 bases). Germline CDR1 reads MNHNS; CDR2 reads SASEGT. The CDR3 loop spans 14 amino acids. V shed 6 bases and J shed 5 bases, with 16 bases lying between them. CDR3 amino acids: CASSGRGEWETQYF. In DNA form, the CDR3 reads TGTGCCAGCAGCGGCAGGGGCGAATGGGAGACCCAGTACTTC.